By share, the clone carrying this TCR beta chain ranks as medium-sized (0.01 to 0.1%). The antigen remains undetermined. This specimen belongs to a study of PD-1 blockade in classical Hodgkin lymphoma. Germline V gene lookup returns CDR1 MNHNY and CDR2 SVGAGI (reference sequence). V shed 7 bases and J shed 3 bases, with 13 bases lying between them. The CDR3 covers 14 residues. Every patient relapsed after autologous stem cell transplantation, and brentuximab vedotin exposure varied. The protocol was immunoSEQ multiplex PCR, while the TCRdb copy is restricted to in-frame clones and leaves out a portion. Of about 15,000 clones in the sample, approximately 60% are singletons; the top ten hold around 10%. Study observations and caveats: Patients starting nivolumab under 1 year after ASCT were excluded.

The chain uses TRBV6-6 and TRBJ2-1; a weak D match, TRBD2 (6 bases). This specimen consisted of peripheral blood mononuclear cells (PBMCs), obtained at baseline. The receptor's source is a human donor with classical Hodgkin lymphoma. The CDR3 nucleotides read TGTGCCAGCATACCCGGGACTTTCTACAATGAGCAGTTCTTC. Its translation is CASIPGTFYNEQFF.